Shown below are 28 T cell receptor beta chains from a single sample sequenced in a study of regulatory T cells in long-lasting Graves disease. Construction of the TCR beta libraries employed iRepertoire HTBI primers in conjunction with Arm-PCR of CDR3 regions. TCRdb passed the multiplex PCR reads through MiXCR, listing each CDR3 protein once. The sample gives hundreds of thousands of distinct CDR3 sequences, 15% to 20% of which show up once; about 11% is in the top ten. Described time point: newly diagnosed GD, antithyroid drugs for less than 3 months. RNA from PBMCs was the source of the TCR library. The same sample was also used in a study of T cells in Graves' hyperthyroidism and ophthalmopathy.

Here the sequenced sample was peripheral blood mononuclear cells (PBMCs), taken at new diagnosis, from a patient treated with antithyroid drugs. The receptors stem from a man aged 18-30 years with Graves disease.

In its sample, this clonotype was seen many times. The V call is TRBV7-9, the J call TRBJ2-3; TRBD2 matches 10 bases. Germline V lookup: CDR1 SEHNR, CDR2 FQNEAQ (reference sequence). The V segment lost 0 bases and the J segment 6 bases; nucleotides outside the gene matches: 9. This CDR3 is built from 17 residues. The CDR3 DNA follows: TGTGCCAGCAGCTTAGCCCTAGCGGGAGAACTCGGTGATACGCAGTATTTT. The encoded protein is CASSLALAGELGDTQYF.

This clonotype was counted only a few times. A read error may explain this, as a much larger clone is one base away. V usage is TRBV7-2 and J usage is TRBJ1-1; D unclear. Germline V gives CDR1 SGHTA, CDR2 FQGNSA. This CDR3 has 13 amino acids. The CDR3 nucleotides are TGTGCCAGCAGCCCCCAGCAGAACGCTGAAGCTTTCTTT. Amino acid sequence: CASSPQQNAEAFF. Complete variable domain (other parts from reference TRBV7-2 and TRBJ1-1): GAGVSQSPSNKVTEKGKDVELRCDPISGHTALYWYRQSLGQGLEFLIYFQGNSAPDKSGLPSDRFSAERTGGSVSTLTIQRTQQEDSAVYLCASSPQQNAEAFFGQGTRLTVV.

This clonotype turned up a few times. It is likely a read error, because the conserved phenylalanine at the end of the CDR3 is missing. CDR3 amino acids: CASSSLGRDQPQHS. The CDR3 nucleotides are TGTGCCAGCAGTTCCCTGGGCAGGGATCAGCCCCAGCATTCT. The chain links TRBV27 to TRBJ1-5; TRBD1 might be the D (5 bases). This CDR3 contains 14 residues. V lost 4 bases to trimming and J lost 5 bases, with 12 bases between them. Germline loops: CDR1 MNHEY, CDR2 SMNVEV (reference sequence).

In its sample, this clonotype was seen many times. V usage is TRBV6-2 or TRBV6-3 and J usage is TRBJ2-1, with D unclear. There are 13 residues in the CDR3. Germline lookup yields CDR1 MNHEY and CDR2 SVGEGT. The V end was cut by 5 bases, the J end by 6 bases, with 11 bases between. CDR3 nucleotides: TGTGCCAGCAGTGAACCACATGGCAATGAGCAGTTCTTC. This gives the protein CASSEPHGNEQFF.

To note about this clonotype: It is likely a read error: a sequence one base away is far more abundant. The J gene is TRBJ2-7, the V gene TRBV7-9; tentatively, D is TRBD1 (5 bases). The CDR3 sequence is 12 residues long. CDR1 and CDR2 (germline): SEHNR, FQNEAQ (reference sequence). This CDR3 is CASSDSSYERYF. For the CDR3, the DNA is TGTGCCAGCAGTGACAGCTCCTACGAGCGGTACTTC.

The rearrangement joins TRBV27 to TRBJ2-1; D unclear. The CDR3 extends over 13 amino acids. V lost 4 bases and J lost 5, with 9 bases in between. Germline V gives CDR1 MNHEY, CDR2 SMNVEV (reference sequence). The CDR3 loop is CASSWGKDNEQFF. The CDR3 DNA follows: TGTGCCAGCAGTTGGGGAAAGGACAATGAGCAGTTCTTC.

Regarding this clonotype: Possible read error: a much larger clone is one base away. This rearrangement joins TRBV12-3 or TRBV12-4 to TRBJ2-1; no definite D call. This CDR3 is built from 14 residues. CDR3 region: CAGSLGDSNNEQFF. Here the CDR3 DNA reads TGTGCCGGCAGTTTAGGAGACTCCAACAATGAGCAGTTCTTC.

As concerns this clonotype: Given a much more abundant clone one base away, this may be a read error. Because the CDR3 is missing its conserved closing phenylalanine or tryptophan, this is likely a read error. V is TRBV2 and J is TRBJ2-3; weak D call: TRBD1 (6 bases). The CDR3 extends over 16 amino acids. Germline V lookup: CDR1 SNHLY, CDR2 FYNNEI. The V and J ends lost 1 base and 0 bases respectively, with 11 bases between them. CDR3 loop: CASSEVGASSTDTQYS. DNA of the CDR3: TGTGCCAGCAGTGAAGTGGGGGCGTCTAGCACAGATACGCAGTATTCT.

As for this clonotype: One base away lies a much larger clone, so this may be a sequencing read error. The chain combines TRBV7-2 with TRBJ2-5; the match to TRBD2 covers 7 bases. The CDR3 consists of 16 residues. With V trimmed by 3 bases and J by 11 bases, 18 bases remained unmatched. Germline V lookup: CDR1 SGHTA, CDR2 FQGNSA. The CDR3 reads CASSFGGDRRYNEQYF. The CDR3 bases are TGTGCCAGCAGCTTTGGGGGGGACCGACGATACAATGAGCAGTACTTC. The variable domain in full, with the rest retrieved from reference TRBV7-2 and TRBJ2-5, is GAGVSQSPSNKVTEKGKDVELRCDPISGHTALYWYRQSLGQGLEFLIYFQGNSAPDKSGLPSDRFSAERTGGSVSTLTIQRTQQEDSAVYLCASSFGGDRRYNEQYFGPGTRLLVL.

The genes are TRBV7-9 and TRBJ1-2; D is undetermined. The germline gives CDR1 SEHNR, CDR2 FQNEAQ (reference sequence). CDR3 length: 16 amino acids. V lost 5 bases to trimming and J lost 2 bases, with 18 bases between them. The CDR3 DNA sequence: TGTGCCAGCAGCCCACAAGGACCGCTACTCAACTATGGCTACACCTTC. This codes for CASSPQGPLLNYGYTF. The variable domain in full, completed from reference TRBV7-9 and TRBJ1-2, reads DTGVSQNPRHKITKRGQNVTFRCDPISEHNRLYWYRQTLGQGPEFLTYFQNEAQLEKSRLLSDRFSAERPKGSFSTLEIQRTEQGDSAMYLCASSPQGPLLNYGYTFGSGTRLTVV.

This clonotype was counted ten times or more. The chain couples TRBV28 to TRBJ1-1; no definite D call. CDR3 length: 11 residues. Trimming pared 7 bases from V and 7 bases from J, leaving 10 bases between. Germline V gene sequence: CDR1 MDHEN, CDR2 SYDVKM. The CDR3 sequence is CASTYLGEAFF. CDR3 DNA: TGTGCCAGCACCTATCTGGGTGAAGCTTTCTTT. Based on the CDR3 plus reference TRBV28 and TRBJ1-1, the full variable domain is DVKVTQSSRYLVKRTGEKVFLECVQDMDHENMFWYRQDPGLGLRLIYFSYDVKMKEKGDIPEGYSVSREKKERFSLILESASTNQTSMYLCASTYLGEAFFGQGTRLTVV.

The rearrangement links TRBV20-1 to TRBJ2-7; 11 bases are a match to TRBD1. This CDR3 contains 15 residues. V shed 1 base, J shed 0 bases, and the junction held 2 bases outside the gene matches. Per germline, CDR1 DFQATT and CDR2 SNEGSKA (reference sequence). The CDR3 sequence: CSARGTGGRSYEQYF. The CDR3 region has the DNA TGCAGTGCTAGAGGGACAGGGGGCCGCTCCTACGAGCAGTACTTC.

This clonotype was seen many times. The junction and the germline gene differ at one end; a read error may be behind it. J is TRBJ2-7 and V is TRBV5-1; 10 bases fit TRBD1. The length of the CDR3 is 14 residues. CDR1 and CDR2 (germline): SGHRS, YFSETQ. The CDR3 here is CASSPGQGDYEQYF. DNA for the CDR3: TGTGCCAGCAGCCCCGGACAGGGGGACTACGAGCAGTACTTC.

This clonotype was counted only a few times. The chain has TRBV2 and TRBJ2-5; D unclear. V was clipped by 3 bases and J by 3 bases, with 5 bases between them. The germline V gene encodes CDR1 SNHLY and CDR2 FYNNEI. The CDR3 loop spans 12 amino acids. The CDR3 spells CASSDPKETQYF. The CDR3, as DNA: TGTGCCAGCAGTGACCCCAAAGAGACCCAGTACTTC.

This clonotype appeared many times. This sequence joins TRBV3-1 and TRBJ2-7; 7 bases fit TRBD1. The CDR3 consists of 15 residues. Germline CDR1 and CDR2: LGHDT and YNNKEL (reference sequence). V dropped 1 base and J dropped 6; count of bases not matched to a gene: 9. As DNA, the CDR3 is TGTGCCAGCAGCCAAGTCCGACAGGGCTCGAGCGAGCAGTACTTC. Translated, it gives CASSQVRQGSSEQYF.

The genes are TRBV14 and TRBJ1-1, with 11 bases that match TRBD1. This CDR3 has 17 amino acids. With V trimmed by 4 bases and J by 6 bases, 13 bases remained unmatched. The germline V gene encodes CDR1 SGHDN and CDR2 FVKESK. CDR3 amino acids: CASSPTEGTGGFAEAFF. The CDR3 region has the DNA TGTGCCAGCAGCCCAACTGAGGGGACAGGGGGTTTCGCTGAAGCTTTCTTT.

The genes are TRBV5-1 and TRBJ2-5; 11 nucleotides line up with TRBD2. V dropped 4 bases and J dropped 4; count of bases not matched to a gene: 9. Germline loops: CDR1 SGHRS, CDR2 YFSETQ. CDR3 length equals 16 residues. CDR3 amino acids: CASSPYIAGGRETQYF. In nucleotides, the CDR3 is TGCGCCAGCAGCCCTTATATAGCGGGAGGGCGAGAGACCCAGTACTTC.

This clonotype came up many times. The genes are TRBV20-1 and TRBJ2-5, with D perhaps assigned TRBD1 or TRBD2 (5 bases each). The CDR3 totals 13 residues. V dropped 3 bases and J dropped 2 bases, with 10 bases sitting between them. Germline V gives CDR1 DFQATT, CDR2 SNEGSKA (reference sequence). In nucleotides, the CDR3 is TGCAGTGCTAGGAGGGGCGGACAAGAGACCCAGTACTTC. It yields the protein CSARRGGQETQYF.

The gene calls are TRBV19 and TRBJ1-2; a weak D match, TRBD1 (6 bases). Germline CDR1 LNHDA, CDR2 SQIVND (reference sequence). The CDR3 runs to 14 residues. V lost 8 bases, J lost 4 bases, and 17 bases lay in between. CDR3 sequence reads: CASVPAVDSYGYTF. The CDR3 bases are TGTGCCAGTGTTCCGGCCGTGGACAGCTATGGCTACACCTTC.

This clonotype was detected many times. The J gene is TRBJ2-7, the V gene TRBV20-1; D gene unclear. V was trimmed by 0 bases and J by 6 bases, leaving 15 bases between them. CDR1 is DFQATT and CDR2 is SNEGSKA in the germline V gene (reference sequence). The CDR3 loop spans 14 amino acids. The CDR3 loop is CSAREASYPFEQYF. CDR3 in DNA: TGCAGTGCTAGAGAGGCGAGTTACCCGTTCGAGCAGTACTTC.

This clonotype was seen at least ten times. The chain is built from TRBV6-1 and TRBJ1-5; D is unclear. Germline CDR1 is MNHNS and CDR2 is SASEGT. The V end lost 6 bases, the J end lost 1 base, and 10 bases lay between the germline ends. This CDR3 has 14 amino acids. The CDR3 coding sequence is TGTGCCAGCAGCTTAGTTTCGAGCAATCAGCCCCAGCATTTT. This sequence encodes CASSLVSSNQPQHF.

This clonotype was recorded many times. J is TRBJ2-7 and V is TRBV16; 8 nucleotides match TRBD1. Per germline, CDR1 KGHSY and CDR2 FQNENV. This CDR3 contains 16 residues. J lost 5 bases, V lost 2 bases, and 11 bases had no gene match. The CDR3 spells CASSQLQGGGPNEQYF. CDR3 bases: TGTGCCAGCAGCCAACTACAGGGGGGCGGCCCAAACGAGCAGTACTTC.

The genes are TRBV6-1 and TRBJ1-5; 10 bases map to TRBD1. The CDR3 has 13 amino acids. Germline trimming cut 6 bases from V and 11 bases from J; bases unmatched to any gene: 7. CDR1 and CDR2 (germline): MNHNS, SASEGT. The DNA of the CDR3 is TGTGCCAGCAGCAGGGACAGGGGCCAGGCCCAGCATTTT. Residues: CASSRDRGQAQHF.

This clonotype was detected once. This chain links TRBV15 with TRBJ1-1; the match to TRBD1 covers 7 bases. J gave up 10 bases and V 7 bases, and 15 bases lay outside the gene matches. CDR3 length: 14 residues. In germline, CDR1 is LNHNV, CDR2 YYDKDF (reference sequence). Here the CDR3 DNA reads TGTGCCACCACCAAAGGGGACAGCCAAAACTCAGCTTTCTTT. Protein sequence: CATTKGDSQNSAFF.

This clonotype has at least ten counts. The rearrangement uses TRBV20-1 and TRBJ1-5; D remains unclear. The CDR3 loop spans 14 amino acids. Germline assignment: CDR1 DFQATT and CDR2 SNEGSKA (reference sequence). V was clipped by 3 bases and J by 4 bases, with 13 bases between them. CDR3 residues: CSARDRSGNQPQHF. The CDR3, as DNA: TGCAGTGCTAGGGACCGATCCGGGAATCAGCCCCAGCATTTT.

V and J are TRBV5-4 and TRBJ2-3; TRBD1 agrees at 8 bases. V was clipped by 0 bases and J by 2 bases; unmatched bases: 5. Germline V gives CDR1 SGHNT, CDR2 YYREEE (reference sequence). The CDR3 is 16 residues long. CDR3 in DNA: TGTGCCAGCAGCTTGGCCAGGGGGCTTATCACAGATACGCAGTATTTT. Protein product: CASSLARGLITDTQYF.

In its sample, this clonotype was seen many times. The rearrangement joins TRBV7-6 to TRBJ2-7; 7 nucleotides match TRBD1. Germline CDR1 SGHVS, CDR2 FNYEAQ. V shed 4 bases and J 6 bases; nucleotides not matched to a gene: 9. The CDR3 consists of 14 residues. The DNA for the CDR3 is TGTGCCAGCAGCTACACACAGGGGCCCTCCGAGCAGTACTTC. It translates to CASSYTQGPSEQYF. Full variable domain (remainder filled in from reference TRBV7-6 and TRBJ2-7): GAGVSQSPRYKVTKRGQDVALRCDPISGHVSLYWYRQALGQGPEFLTYFNYEAQQDKSGLPNDRFSAERPEGSISTLTIQRTEQRDSAMYRCASSYTQGPSEQYFGPGTRLTVT.

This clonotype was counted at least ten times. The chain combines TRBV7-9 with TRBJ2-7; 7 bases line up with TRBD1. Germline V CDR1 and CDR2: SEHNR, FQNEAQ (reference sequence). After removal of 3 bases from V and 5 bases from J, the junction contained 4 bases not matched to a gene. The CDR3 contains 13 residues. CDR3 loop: CASSLSDRDEQYF. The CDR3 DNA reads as TGTGCCAGCAGCTTGTCAGACAGGGACGAGCAGTACTTC.